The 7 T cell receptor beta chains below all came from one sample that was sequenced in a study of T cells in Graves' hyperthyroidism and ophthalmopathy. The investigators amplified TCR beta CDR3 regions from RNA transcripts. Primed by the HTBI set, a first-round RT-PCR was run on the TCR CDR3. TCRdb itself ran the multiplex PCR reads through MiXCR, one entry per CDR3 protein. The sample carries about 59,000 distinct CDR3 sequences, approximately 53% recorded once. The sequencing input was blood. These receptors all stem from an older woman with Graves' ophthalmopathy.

CDR3 amino acids: CASSLSQGTVGNTGELFF. In DNA form, the CDR3 reads TGTGCCAGCAGTTTATCGCAGGGCACGGTGGGGAACACCGGGGAGCTGTTTTTT. The chain couples TRBV27 to TRBJ2-2; possible D gene TRBD1, 5 bases. The ends were cut back, 0 bases at V and 1 base at J, with 15 bases in the middle. CDR3 length equals 18 residues. Germline CDR1 MNHEY, CDR2 SMNVEV (reference sequence).

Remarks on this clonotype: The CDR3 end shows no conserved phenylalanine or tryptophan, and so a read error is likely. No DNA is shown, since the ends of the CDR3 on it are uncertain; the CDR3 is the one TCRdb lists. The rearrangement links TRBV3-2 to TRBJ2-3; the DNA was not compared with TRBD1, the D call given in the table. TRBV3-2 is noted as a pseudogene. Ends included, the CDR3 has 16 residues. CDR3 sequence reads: CASSQENGQGGRYAVL.

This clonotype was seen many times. The DNA of the CDR3 is TGCAGTGCTAGAGTGACACCTAGCACAGATACGCAGTATTTT. Translation gives CSARVTPSTDTQYF. The chain combines TRBV20-1 with TRBJ2-3; no reliable D call. The CDR3 is 14 residues long. Trimming took off 1 base at V and 0 bases at J, with 8 bases between the two ends. Germline-derived CDR1 and CDR2 are DFQATT and SNEGSKA (reference sequence).

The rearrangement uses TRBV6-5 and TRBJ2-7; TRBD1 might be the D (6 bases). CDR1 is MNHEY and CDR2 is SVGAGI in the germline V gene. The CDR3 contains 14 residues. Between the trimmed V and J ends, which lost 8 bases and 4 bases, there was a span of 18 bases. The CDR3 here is CASGRGRWGYEQYF. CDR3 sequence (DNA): TGTGCCAGCGGCAGGGGACGGTGGGGTTACGAGCAGTACTTC.

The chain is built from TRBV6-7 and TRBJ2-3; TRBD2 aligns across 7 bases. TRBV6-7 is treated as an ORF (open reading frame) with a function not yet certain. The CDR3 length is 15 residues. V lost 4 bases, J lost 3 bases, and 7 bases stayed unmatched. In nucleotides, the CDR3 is TGTGCCAGCAGTTCTCCTGGGGGGGGGACAGATACGCAGTATTTT. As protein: CASSSPGGGTDTQYF.

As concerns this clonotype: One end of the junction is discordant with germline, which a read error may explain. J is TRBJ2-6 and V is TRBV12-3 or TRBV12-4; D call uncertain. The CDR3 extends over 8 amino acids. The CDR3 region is CASSLWGW. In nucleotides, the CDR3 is TGTGCCAGCAGTTTATGGGGATGG.

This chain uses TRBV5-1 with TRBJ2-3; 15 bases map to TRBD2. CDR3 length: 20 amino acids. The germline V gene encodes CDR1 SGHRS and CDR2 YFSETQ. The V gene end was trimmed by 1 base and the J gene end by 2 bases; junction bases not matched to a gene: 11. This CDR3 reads CASSLWTSGRARANTDTQYF. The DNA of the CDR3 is TGCGCCAGCAGCTTGTGGACTAGCGGGAGGGCGAGGGCCAACACAGATACGCAGTATTTT. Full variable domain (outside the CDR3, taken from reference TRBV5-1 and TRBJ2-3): KAGVTQTPRYLIKTRGQQVTLSCSPISGHRSVSWYQQTPGQGLQFLFEYFSETQRNKGNFPGRFSGRQFSNSRSEMNVSTLELGDSALYLCASSLWTSGRARANTDTQYFGPGTRLTVL.